The T cell receptor (beta chain) under discussion was sequenced for a study of T cell repertoires in cytomegalovirus infection. Study in general: Selected CMV epitopes included recently identified HLA-C-restricted ones as well as well-studied HLA-B-restricted ones. It was the public TCR beta signatures that indicated both CMV infection and matching HLA type.

As regards this clonotype: Antigen specificity is unknown.

TCRdb fed the reads into MiXCR, producing one record per CDR3 protein. This sample has about 920,000 distinct CDR3 sequences, with under 40% found just once. The CDR3 has 13 residues. Germline CDR1 LNHDA, CDR2 SQIVND (reference sequence). V dropped 10 bases and J dropped 3 bases, with 13 bases sitting between them. The source was cultured CD8+ T cells from PBMCs, collected from culture after CMV antigen stimulation. The chain joins TRBV19 to TRBJ1-5, with D possibly TRBD1 on 6 matching bases. The TCR was taken from a human donor in good health (CMV status not recorded). Some clones in this sample may be carry-over from other donors' samples. CDR3 in DNA: TGTGCCACCGAGGACAGCTACAATCAGCCCCAGCATTTT. Translated: CATEDSYNQPQHF. The full variable domain, its missing parts supplied by reference TRBV19 and TRBJ1-5, is DGGITQSPKYLFRKEGQNVTLSCEQNLNHDAMYWYRQDPGQGLRLIYYSQIVNDFQKGDIAEGYSVSREKKESFPLTVTSAQKNPTAFYLCATEDSYNQPQHFGDGTRLSIL.